This T cell receptor beta chain appears in the sequencing data of a study of T cells after yellow fever vaccination (dated by TCRdb to between 2018 and 2021). With respect to the entire study: The SMART-Seq v4 Ultra Low Input RNA kit was used to prepare libraries from fractions with low cell numbers. To follow T-cell clones before and after both primary and booster YFV17D yellow fever vaccination, bulk TCR alpha and beta repertoires underwent longitudinal sequencing. Two healthy male donors made up the cohort, one aged 18 to 30 years and the other aged 30 to 40 years. Blood was drawn at multiple timepoints before and after primary and secondary immunization, with bulk PBMC replicates and cell subsets isolated. On the study overall, not on this receptor specifically: Computational filtering was required because FACS-sorted repertoires could contain abundant contaminating clonotypes from the bulk population. A small share of clonotypes was detected in both CD4 and CD8 compartments, with the overlap likely arising from convergent recombination. Most clones expanded after primary vaccination were re-detected after the booster (96% of CD4 and approximately 85% of CD8), suggesting broad memory maintenance. The secondary T-cell response was weaker than the primary response but faster, peaking on day 5 instead of day 15. Only a couple of donors were included in the study, so the extent to which the findings can be generalized is limited.

Reading the label with the study, this specimen's treatment or condition is: live attenuated yellow fever vaccine strain. Two biological replicates of bulk PBMCs were collected at each blood-draw timepoint. PBMCs were isolated from peripheral blood using a standard Ficoll-Paque protocol. TriZol was used to extract RNA from bulk PBMCs, CD4 and CD8 fractions, and dextramer-positive and dextramer-negative fractions. Trimming takes 3 bases from V and 3 bases from J, and the germline ends sit 7 bases apart. Via the germline V gene, CDR1 is SGHTA and CDR2 FQGNSA. The CDR3 runs 13 amino acids, cysteine and phenylalanine included. The DNA shown is the 39-base CDR3, in frame from base 1. Sequencing used an Illumina NovaSeq 6000. Synthesis of TCR cDNA relied on 5'RACE template switching, a step that introduced a universal primer site along with unique molecular identifiers. Priming for cDNA synthesis came from both the TCR alpha and TCR beta constant segments. Libraries were amplified in two PCR steps, with sample barcodes and sequencing adapters added in the second step. Sequencing of libraries was performed on Illumina HiSeq 2500 (2x100 bp) or NovaSeq (2x150 bp). The source study handled its data this way. Reads were demultiplexed and collapsed into UMI consensus sequences with MIGEC, and V(D)J alignment was performed with MiXCR. Vaccine-responding clonotypes were identified with edgeR using replicate PBMC samples, with FDR below 0.01 and a log2 fold change above 5 up to day 15 being required. Bulk clonotypes were assigned CD4 or CD8 identity according to which sequenced CD4 or CD8 repertoire held them at higher abundance. Using fastp at Q25 and MiXCR, TCRdb reprocessed the public reads and kept productive beta chains. Records with the same CDR3 protein are collapsed into one entry carrying the most frequent genes and DNA. It is TCRdb's table, rather than the study itself, that gives the V and J calls and clone size. The table for this sample lists a few hundred thousand distinct CDR3 sequences; approximately 3.8% of them were counted only once. Around 19% of the sample belongs to the ten largest clones.

There are many counts of this clonotype. Its recognized antigen is unknown. The sample holds no much larger clone one base away, and base qualities are not on file. The sequences come from PBMCs, collected 15 days after the yellow fever booster vaccination. In this chain, TRBV7-2 is recombined with TRBJ2-3; tentative D gene TRBD2, with 6 bases matching. The source is a young man who received the YFV17D yellow fever vaccine. The CDR3 sequence is CASSFRGTDTQYF. The bases read TGTGCCAGCAGCTTCCGGGGGACAGATACGCAGTATTTT.